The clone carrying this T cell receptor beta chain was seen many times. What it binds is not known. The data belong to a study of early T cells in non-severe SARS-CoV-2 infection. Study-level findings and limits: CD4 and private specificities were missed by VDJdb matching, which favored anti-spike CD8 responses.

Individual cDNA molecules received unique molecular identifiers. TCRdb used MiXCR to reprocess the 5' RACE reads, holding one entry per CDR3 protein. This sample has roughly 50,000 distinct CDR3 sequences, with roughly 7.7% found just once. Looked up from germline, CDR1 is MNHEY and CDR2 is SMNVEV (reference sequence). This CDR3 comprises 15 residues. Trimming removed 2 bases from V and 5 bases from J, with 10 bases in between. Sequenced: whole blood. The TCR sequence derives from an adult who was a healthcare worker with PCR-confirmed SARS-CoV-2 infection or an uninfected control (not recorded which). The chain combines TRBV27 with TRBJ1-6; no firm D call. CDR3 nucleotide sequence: TGTGCCAGCAGTTTAGGGCCAGCCAATAATTCACCCCTCCACTTT. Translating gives CASSLGPANNSPLHF.